This T cell receptor beta chain was retrieved from a study of regulatory T cells in long-lasting Graves disease. With iRepertoire HTBI primers and Arm-PCR of CDR3 regions, TCR beta libraries were built. MiXCR, applied by TCRdb to the multiplex PCR reads, yields one record per CDR3 protein. The table records around 230,000 distinct CDR3 sequences, 15% to 20% of them present only once. Time point here: newly diagnosed GD, antithyroid drugs for less than 3 months. The TCR library was prepared using RNA isolated from PBMCs. This clonotype was seen repeatedly, ten times or more. After removal of 7 bases from V and 3 bases from J, the junction contained 8 bases not matched to a gene. The CDR3 is made up of 13 amino acids. The germline V gene encodes CDR1 GTSNPN and CDR2 SVGIG (reference sequence).

This material consisted of peripheral blood mononuclear cells (PBMCs), taken at new diagnosis, from a patient treated with antithyroid drugs. The TCR comes from a female donor with Graves disease. V usage is TRBV30 and J usage is TRBJ1-2; the match to TRBD1 covers 7 bases. As DNA, the CDR3 is TGTGCCTACCTAGACAGGGTCCACTATGGCTACACCTTC. Translation: CAYLDRVHYGYTF.